These 20 T cell receptor beta chains share one sample of origin, sequenced in a study of CD8+CD57+ T cells in acquired aplastic anemia. For CDR3 and TCR beta VDJ profiling, genomic DNA was the template used. One entry per CDR3 protein, called by TCRdb with MiXCR from the reads. The table has 100,000 to 150,000 distinct CDR3 sequences, 30% to 45% seen once. CD8+CD57+ cell expansion had been shown by flow cytometry in patients chosen for sequencing. Sequencing was done on a sample of sorted CD4+, CD8+, or CD8+CD57+ T cells (not recorded which) from PBMCs. Receptor source: a human donor with aplastic anemia.

This clonotype was observed many times. V usage is TRBV12-3 or TRBV12-4 and J usage is TRBJ2-7, with D unclear. The CDR3 runs 14 residues. Between the trimmed V and J ends, which lost 4 bases and 5 bases, there was a span of 15 bases. Here the CDR3 reads CASSSPGGVHEQYF. The DNA of the CDR3 is TGTGCCAGCAGTTCACCGGGTGGGGTCCACGAGCAGTACTTC.

This clonotype was counted ten times or more. The chain carries TRBV7-2 and TRBJ2-3; no reliable D call. In germline, CDR1 is SGHTA, CDR2 FQGNSA. The CDR3 is made up of 14 amino acids. V was pared by 1 base and J by 3 bases, with 8 bases between. The CDR3 loop reads CASSLGLVTDTQYF. CDR3 bases: TGTGCCAGCAGCTTAGGGCTGGTAACAGATACGCAGTATTTT.

This clonotype turned up a few times. The chain has TRBV19 and TRBJ1-4; no clear D. This CDR3 comprises 10 residues. The germline V and J ends were trimmed by 10 bases and 10 bases, with 10 bases remaining between them. The germline V gene has CDR1 LNHDA and CDR2 SQIVND (reference sequence). DNA for the CDR3: TGTGCCACCCAGTCCGGAAAACTGTTTTTT. Protein: CATQSGKLFF. The full variable domain, with the rest looked up from reference TRBV19 and TRBJ1-4, is DGGITQSPKYLFRKEGQNVTLSCEQNLNHDAMYWYRQDPGQGLRLIYYSQIVNDFQKGDIAEGYSVSREKKESFPLTVTSAQKNPTAFYLCATQSGKLFFGSGTQLSVL.

With regard to this clonotype: The junction shows a germline mismatch at one end, possibly a read error. The CDR3 reads CASSLAGVNEQFF. CDR3 nucleotides: TGTGCCAGCAGTTTAGCCGGAGTCAATGAGCAGTTCTTC. The chain recombines TRBV7-2 with TRBJ2-1, with unresolved D. This CDR3 contains 13 residues. Germline V gene lookup returns CDR1 SGHTA and CDR2 FQGNSA.

The J gene is TRBJ1-6, the V gene TRBV7-3; no reliable D call. Trimming shortened V by 5 bases and J by 9 bases, and 11 bases separated the two germline ends. CDR3 length equals 13 residues. Germline CDR1 and CDR2: SGHTA and FQGTGA. CDR3 sequence reads: CASSEVGFSPLHF. For the CDR3, the DNA is TGTGCCAGCAGCGAGGTTGGGTTTTCACCCCTCCACTTT.

The CDR3 coding sequence is TGTGCCAGCAGCATGAAGGGGGACAATTCACCCCTCCACTTT. This gives the protein CASSMKGDNSPLHF. The chain joins TRBV5-4 to TRBJ1-6, with D possibly matching TRBD1 (6 bases). V lost 4 bases to trimming and J lost 7 bases, with 12 bases between them. There are 14 residues in the CDR3. Germline loops: CDR1 SGHNT, CDR2 YYREEE (reference sequence).

This clonotype was found many times. In DNA, the CDR3 is TGTGCCAGCAGTTTAGCCGGTTCTCACTACGAGCAGTACTTC. This sequence encodes CASSLAGSHYEQYF. The rearrangement links TRBV12-3 or TRBV12-4 to TRBJ2-7; D gene ambiguous. This CDR3 comprises 14 residues. V dropped 0 bases and J dropped 3 bases, with 9 bases sitting between them.

This clonotype was observed at least ten times. The V gene is TRBV11-2, the J gene TRBJ1-1, with D maybe TRBD1 (5 bases). Trimming stripped 6 bases from V and 7 bases from J, with 12 bases between. The CDR3 has 12 residues. CDR1 SGHAT and CDR2 FQNNGV come from the germline V gene. CDR3 region: CASRHGTDEAFF. For the CDR3, the DNA is TGTGCCAGCAGACACGGGACCGATGAAGCTTTCTTT.

Turning to this clonotype: Since a much larger clone is just one base distant, this may be a read error. V usage is TRBV19 and J usage is TRBJ1-2; the D gene is possibly TRBD1 (6 bases). Trimming took off 5 bases at V and 6 bases at J, with 25 bases between the two ends. The length of the CDR3 is 17 residues. Germline V gene data show CDR1 as LNHDA and CDR2 as SQIVND (reference sequence). The CDR3 is CASSPPGQRKVADGYTF. Written as DNA, the CDR3 is TGTGCCAGTAGTCCTCCGGGACAAAGAAAAGTCGCAGATGGCTACACCTTC.

The table lists this clonotype with many counts. The chain joins TRBV6-1 to TRBJ1-2; tentatively, D is TRBD1 (6 bases). Trimming took off 11 bases at V and 4 bases at J, with 14 bases between the two ends. The CDR3 runs 12 residues. Germline CDR1 MNHNS, CDR2 SASEGT. CDR3 DNA: TGTGCCTCATACAGGGAGGGCTATGGCTACACCTTC. As protein: CASYREGYGYTF.

The chain is built from TRBV7-4 and TRBJ1-2; D is unresolved. Germline V gives CDR1 SGHVT, CDR2 SQSDAQ. Trimming removed 5 bases from V and 2 bases from J, with 15 bases in between. This CDR3 spans 15 amino acids. CDR3 loop: CASSNQNDLNYGYTF. CDR3 nucleotide sequence: TGTGCCAGCAGCAACCAGAACGACCTGAACTATGGCTACACCTTC.

This clonotype was detected ten times or more. This chain connects TRBV2 to TRBJ1-1; D is unclear. The CDR3 is 12 residues long. The germline CDR1 and CDR2 sequences are SNHLY and FYNNEI. Trimming shortened V by 1 base and J by 6 bases, and 6 bases separated the two germline ends. This CDR3 is CASSEGFAEAFF. As DNA, the CDR3 is TGTGCCAGCAGTGAAGGTTTCGCTGAAGCTTTCTTT.

CDR3 region: CAISGQFVDTIYF. Written as DNA, the CDR3 is TGTGCCATCAGTGGACAGTTTGTGGACACCATATATTTT. The gene calls are TRBV10-3 and TRBJ1-3, with D maybe TRBD1 (5 bases). This CDR3 is 13 amino acids long. Trimming took 4 bases from V and 8 from J, leaving 12 bases between them. CDR1 is ENHRY, CDR2 SYGVKD, per germline.

This clonotype was seen a handful of times. V is TRBV4-2 and J is TRBJ2-3, with 8 positions matching TRBD2. Looked up from germline, CDR1 is LGHNA and CDR2 is YNFKEQ. This CDR3 spans 16 amino acids. J lost 3 bases, V lost 4 bases, and 9 bases had no gene match. The CDR3 loop reads CASSPGVSGGTDTQYF. In DNA, the CDR3 is TGTGCCAGCAGCCCGGGGGTGAGCGGGGGTACAGATACGCAGTATTTT.

This clonotype showed up many times. The CDR3 sequence is CASSPLVENLEAFF. CDR3 nucleotides: TGTGCCAGCAGCCCCCTGGTAGAGAACCTTGAAGCTTTCTTT. The rearrangement links TRBV7-2 to TRBJ1-1; D is unresolved. Trimming took off 5 bases at V and 7 bases at J, with 17 bases between the two ends. The germline V gene has CDR1 SGHTA and CDR2 FQGNSA. This CDR3 has 14 amino acids.

The chain joins TRBV15 to TRBJ1-5; D gene unclear. V was trimmed by 10 bases and J by 0 bases, leaving 13 bases between them. The CDR3 has 14 residues. Germline CDR1 is LNHNV and CDR2 is YYDKDF (reference sequence). The CDR3 here is CASSSYTSNQPQHF. Here the CDR3 DNA reads TGTGCCAGCAGTTCTTACACTAGCAATCAGCCCCAGCATTTT.

The chain uses TRBV10-3 and TRBJ2-7; 10 nucleotides align to TRBD1. The germline V gene encodes CDR1 ENHRY and CDR2 SYGVKD. CDR3 size: 15 residues. V lost 2 bases, J lost 7 bases, and 8 bases stayed unmatched. In nucleotides, the CDR3 is TGTGCCATCAGTGAGCCCGGGACAGGGGTTAATGAGCAGTACTTC. Protein product: CAISEPGTGVNEQYF.

This sequence joins TRBV7-8 and TRBJ1-6; D ambiguous. The germline V and J ends were trimmed by 3 bases and 7 bases, with 16 bases remaining between them. CDR3 length: 16 amino acids. The germline V gene encodes CDR1 SGHVS and CDR2 FQNEAQ. For the CDR3, the DNA is TGTGCCAGCAGCTTTTTTGAGGGCGGTCCGAATTCACCCCTCCACTTT. Translating gives CASSFFEGGPNSPLHF. The whole variable domain, filled in from reference TRBV7-8 and TRBJ1-6, reads GAGVSQSPRYKVAKRGQDVALRCDPISGHVSLFWYQQALGQGPEFLTYFQNEAQLDKSGLPSDRFFAERPEGSVSTLKIQRTQQEDSAVYLCASSFFEGGPNSPLHFGNGTRLTVT.

A note on this clonotype: This may be a read error: a much more frequent sequence differs by one nucleotide. The rearrangement uses TRBV4-1 and TRBJ1-3; D remains ambiguous. Germline values: CDR1 MGHRA, CDR2 YSYEKL. Trimming cost V 7 bases and J 8 bases, with 12 bases left between them. The CDR3 is made up of 12 amino acids. The CDR3 here is CASIFPGDTIYF. The DNA of the CDR3 is TGCGCCAGCATCTTCCCAGGAGACACCATATATTTT.

The rearrangement joins TRBV27 to TRBJ1-6; 10 bases map to TRBD1. V dropped 6 bases and J dropped 2; count of bases not matched to a gene: 4. This CDR3 has 16 amino acids. In germline, CDR1 is MNHEY, CDR2 SMNVEV (reference sequence). CDR3 nucleotides: TGTGCCAGCAGCCCGACAGGGGGCGCCTATAATTCACCCCTCCACTTT. Its protein is CASSPTGGAYNSPLHF.